This TCR beta chain comes out of a study of cytomegalovirus exposure and HLA in healthy donors. Across the study: There were 100 million to 130 million unique TCR beta sequences, drawn from around 180 million T cells, in an earlier analysis.

CDR1 and CDR2 from the germline V gene are SGHDN and FVKESK. Trimming removed 3 bases from V and 5 bases from J; junction bases left unmatched: 8. There are 17 residues in the CDR3. PCR amplification relied on 60 Vbeta primers (plus 13 Jbeta primers). Data came from immunoSEQ multiplex PCR; TCRdb stores just in-frame clones and leaves some out. The sample contains about 160,000 clones, just over 75% of which appear only once. Broader study findings: Later analysis found that TCR beta chains associated with HLA were more clonally expanded than other, equally common chains. The study listed approximately 160 cytomegalovirus-associated TCR beta chains.

This clone is a singleton in its sample. Its antigen is not known. This TCR was recovered from a man in his forties in good health and CMV-seronegative. The V gene is TRBV14, the J gene TRBJ2-3, with 13 nucleotides matching TRBD2. Material for sequencing was PBMCs. The CDR3 coding sequence is TGTGCCAGCAGCCAGTGGACTAGCGGGAGATCTGGAGATACGCAGTATTTT. Translating gives CASSQWTSGRSGDTQYF.